This TCR beta chain was identified in a study of T cells after yellow fever vaccination. Turning to the study itself: Researchers used SMART-Seq v4 Ultra Low Input to prepare fractions that had low cell numbers. General study findings and limits: A limited proportion of clonotypes was detected within both the CD4 and CD8 compartments. Post-booster repertoires contained most primary-vaccination clones again (96% CD4, approximately 86% CD8).

5'RACE template switching added a universal primer site and UMIs to TCR cDNA. TCRdb reprocessed the 5' RACE reads with MiXCR, giving one entry per CDR3 protein. This repertoire shows 400,000 or so distinct CDR3 sequences, roughly 6.2% found once; its top ten account for over 14%. CDR3 size: 14 residues. Looked up from germline, CDR1 is SGHVS and CDR2 is FQNEAQ. V trimming: 4 bases; J trimming: 2 bases; junction bases outside the gene matches: 4. Regarding this clonotype: Its target is unknown.

The specimen comprised PBMCs, sampled 5 days after the yellow fever booster vaccination. The sequence came from a man aged 30 to 39 who received the YFV17D yellow fever vaccine. The J gene is TRBJ2-7, the V gene TRBV7-8; 8 positions agree with TRBD2. The CDR3 loop is CASSSGGTPYEQYF. The CDR3 region has the DNA TGTGCCAGCAGCTCGGGGGGGACCCCCTACGAGCAGTACTTC.